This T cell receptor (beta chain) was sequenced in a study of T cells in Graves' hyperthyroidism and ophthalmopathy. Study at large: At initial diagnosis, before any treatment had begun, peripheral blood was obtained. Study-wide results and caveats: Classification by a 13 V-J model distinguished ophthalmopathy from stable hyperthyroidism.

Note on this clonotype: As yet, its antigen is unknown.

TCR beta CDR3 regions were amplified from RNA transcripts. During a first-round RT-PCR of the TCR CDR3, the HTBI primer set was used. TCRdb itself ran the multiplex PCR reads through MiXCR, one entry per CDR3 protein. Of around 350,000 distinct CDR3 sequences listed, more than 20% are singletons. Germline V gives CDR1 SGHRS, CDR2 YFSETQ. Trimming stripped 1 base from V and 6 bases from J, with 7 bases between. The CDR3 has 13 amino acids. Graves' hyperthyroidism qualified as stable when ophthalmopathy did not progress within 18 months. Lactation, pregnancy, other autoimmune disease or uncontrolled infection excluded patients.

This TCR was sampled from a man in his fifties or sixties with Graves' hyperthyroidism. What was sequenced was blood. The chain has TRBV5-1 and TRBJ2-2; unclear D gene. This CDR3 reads CASSLTTAGELFF. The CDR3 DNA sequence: TGCGCCAGCAGCTTGACCACAGCCGGGGAGCTGTTTTTT. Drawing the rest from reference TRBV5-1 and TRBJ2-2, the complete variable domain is KAGVTQTPRYLIKTRGQQVTLSCSPISGHRSVSWYQQTPGQGLQFLFEYFSETQRNKGNFPGRFSGRQFSNSRSEMNVSTLELGDSALYLCASSLTTAGELFFGEGSRLTVL.